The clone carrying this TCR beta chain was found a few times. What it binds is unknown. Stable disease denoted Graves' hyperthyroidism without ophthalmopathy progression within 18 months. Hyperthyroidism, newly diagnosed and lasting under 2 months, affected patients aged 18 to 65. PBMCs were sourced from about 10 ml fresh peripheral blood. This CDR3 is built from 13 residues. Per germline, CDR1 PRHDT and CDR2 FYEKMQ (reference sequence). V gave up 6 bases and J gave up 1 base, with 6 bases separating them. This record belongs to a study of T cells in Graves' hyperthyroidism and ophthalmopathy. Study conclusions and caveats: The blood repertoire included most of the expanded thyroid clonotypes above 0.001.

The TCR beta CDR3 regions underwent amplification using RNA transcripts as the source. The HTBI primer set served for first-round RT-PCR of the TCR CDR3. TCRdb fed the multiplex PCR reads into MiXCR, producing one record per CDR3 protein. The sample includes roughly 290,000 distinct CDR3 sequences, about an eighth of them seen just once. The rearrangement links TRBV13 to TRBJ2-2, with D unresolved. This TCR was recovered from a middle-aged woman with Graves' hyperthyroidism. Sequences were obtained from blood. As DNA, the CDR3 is TGTGCCAGCAGGGTCCTGAACACCGGGGAGCTGTTTTTT. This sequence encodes CASRVLNTGELFF.